This TCR beta chain was found in a study of regulatory T cells in long-lasting Graves disease. Regarding time point: newly diagnosed GD, antithyroid drugs for less than 3 months. With RNA extracted from PBMCs as input, the TCR library was made. HTBI primers from iRepertoire and Arm-PCR of CDR3 regions yielded the TCR beta libraries. Each CDR3 protein is one row after TCRdb ran MiXCR on the multiplex PCR reads. The data contain hundreds of thousands of distinct CDR3 sequences, less than 20% of them singletons. The CDR3 totals 15 residues. Germline assignment: CDR1 LNHDA and CDR2 SQIVND (reference sequence). V lost 5 bases to trimming and J lost 0 bases, with 8 bases between them. The sample was also reused in another study, on T cells in Graves' hyperthyroidism and ophthalmopathy.

This clonotype was sampled from a woman aged 25 to 45 with Graves disease. The chain couples TRBV19 to TRBJ1-6, with D possibly matching TRBD1 (5 bases). The sequencing here drew on peripheral blood mononuclear cells (PBMCs), taken at new diagnosis, from a patient treated with antithyroid drugs. The CDR3 spells CASSGTGSYNSPLHF. In DNA, the CDR3 is TGTGCCAGTAGTGGTACAGGCTCCTATAATTCACCCCTCCACTTT.